This record covers a single TCR beta chain. Its antigen is unidentified. The entry originates in a study of shared clonotypes between healthy human individuals. The CDR3 has 13 residues. V was shortened by 7 bases and J by 5 bases, with 13 bases between the two germline ends. Germline V gene data show CDR1 as MNHEY and CDR2 as SMNVEV (reference sequence). Caucasian adults living in Nashville, Tennessee, provided all samples. The deep-level immunoSEQ assay was used. The authors loaded about 200 ng DNA, 30,000 to 35,000 T cell genomes, into sorted-subset replicate PCRs. The assay was immunoSEQ multiplex PCR, and TCRdb's table has in-frame clones only and misses some. The sample holds a few million clones; 85% to 95% are singletons and the top ten take about 0.39%. Study-level findings and limits: Specimens sampled were limited to blood, with tissue repertoires likely differing.

This receptor was identified in a young man in good health. Some clones in this sample may be carry-over from other donors' samples. The gene calls are TRBV27 and TRBJ2-3; D is unclear. Sequencing was done on a sample of naive CD4+ T cells from PBMCs. Subset: CD45RA+ positively selected. CDR3 protein: CASTPWWGDTQYF. The CDR3 region has the DNA TGTGCCAGCACCCCCTGGTGGGGAGATACGCAGTATTTT.